One and the same sample provided the 6 T cell receptor beta chains below, sequenced in a study of shared clonotypes between healthy human individuals. Measured with immunoSEQ multiplex PCR; TCRdb has only the in-frame clones, and not every one. The profile shows 2 million to 3 million clones, over 85% of them singletons. Sequencing was performed on naive CD4+ T cells from PBMCs. Subset given: CD45RA+ positively selected. Every receptor here comes from a young man in good health. Some clones in this sample may be carry-over from other donors' samples.

The CDR3 nucleotides are TGCGCCAGCAGCCCATTAGATCATGAAAAACTGTTTTTT. Translating gives CASSPLDHEKLFF. The genes are TRBV4-3 and TRBJ1-4; D uncertain. The ends were cut back, 4 bases at V and 6 bases at J, with 9 bases in the middle. The CDR3 covers 13 residues. Per the germline V gene, CDR1 is LGHNA and CDR2 is YSLEER.

J is TRBJ2-3 and V is TRBV6-1; 7 bases agree with TRBD2. J gave up 0 bases and V 7 bases, and 4 bases lay outside the gene matches. The CDR3 length is 14 residues. The germline V gene encodes CDR1 MNHNS and CDR2 SASEGT. CDR3 sequence: CASKSGTSTDTQYF. In DNA form, the CDR3 reads TGTGCCAGCAAAAGCGGGACCAGCACAGATACGCAGTATTTT.

This chain connects TRBV27 to TRBJ2-7, with 11 bases that match TRBD2. Germline V lookup: CDR1 MNHEY, CDR2 SMNVEV (reference sequence). V shed 6 bases, J shed 6 bases, and the junction held 4 bases outside the gene matches. The CDR3 sequence is 13 residues long. The CDR3 DNA reads as TGTGCCAGCAGACTAGCGGGAGTAAGCGAGCAGTACTTC. It is translated as CASRLAGVSEQYF.

The chain links TRBV4-1 to TRBJ2-7; 10 bases are a match to TRBD2. The CDR3 loop spans 19 amino acids. The V segment lost 3 bases and the J segment 0 bases; nucleotides outside the gene matches: 14. Germline loops: CDR1 MGHRA, CDR2 YSYEKL. CDR3 protein: CASSQMGPTSGVFSYEQYF. Written as DNA, the CDR3 is TGCGCCAGCAGCCAGATGGGACCAACTAGCGGGGTGTTCTCCTACGAGCAGTACTTC.

This chain joins TRBV7-2 and TRBJ1-3; D perhaps matches TRBD1 (5 bases). Germline V lookup: CDR1 SGHTA, CDR2 FQGNSA. The CDR3 is made up of 15 amino acids. V lost 3 bases and J lost 2, with 11 bases in between. DNA for the CDR3: TGTGCCAGCAGCTTCCTAGTAGGGGCTGGAAACACCATATATTTT. Translating gives CASSFLVGAGNTIYF.

The chain recombines TRBV6-6 with TRBJ2-7; D call uncertain. Deletions cut 7 bases from V and 5 bases from J, with 21 bases between. Looked up from germline, CDR1 is MNHNY and CDR2 is SVGAGI (reference sequence). The CDR3 has 15 amino acids. The CDR3 sequence: CASTYGASEWNEQYF. Written as DNA, the CDR3 is TGTGCCAGCACCTACGGCGCATCGGAGTGGAACGAGCAGTACTTC.